The 24 T cell receptor beta chains given below trace back to one sample, sequenced in a study of T cell responses to AZD1222 COVID-19 vaccine. The repertoire was sequenced with immunoSEQ multiplex PCR; TCRdb's copy has only in-frame clones and lacks some. The sample records 95,000 to 150,000 clones, roughly 90% being singletons. Sequencing was performed on peripheral blood, taken on day 0 of AZD1222 vaccination. These receptors were taken from an adult in good health.

The CDR3 spells CASSSTGGFQPQHF. The CDR3 DNA reads TGTGCCAGCAGCTCGACAGGGGGATTTCAGCCCCAGCATTTT. The V call is TRBV7-2, the J call TRBJ1-5; TRBD1 aligns across 9 bases. The CDR3 covers 14 residues. With 4 bases clipped from V and 6 bases from J, the junction kept 4 bases outside the gene matches. Germline V gene data show CDR1 as SGHTA and CDR2 as FQGNSA.

This chain connects TRBV15 to TRBJ1-1; D remains ambiguous. This CDR3 is built from 15 residues. CDR1 and CDR2 (germline): LNHNV, YYDKDF (reference sequence). The V gene lost 2 bases and the J gene lost 1 base, with 11 bases spanning the gap. CDR3 loop: CATSRSRTGNTEAFF. CDR3 bases: TGTGCCACCAGCAGAAGCCGGACGGGGAACACTGAAGCTTTCTTT.

This chain uses TRBV28 with TRBJ1-5, with 8 bases matching TRBD1. CDR3 length: 18 amino acids. Germline CDR1 MDHEN, CDR2 SYDVKM. Trimming cost V 8 bases and J 6 bases; bases outside gene matches: 21. The CDR3 reads CASVAPAVGRGLGQPQHF. For the CDR3, the DNA is TGTGCCAGCGTAGCTCCTGCGGTTGGCAGGGGGCTGGGTCAGCCCCAGCATTTT.

The chain recombines TRBV29-1 with TRBJ1-1; D remains ambiguous. The CDR3 loop spans 11 amino acids. CDR1 SQVTM and CDR2 ANQGSEA come from the germline V gene. V shed 3 bases and J shed 2 bases, with 4 bases lying between them. This CDR3 is CSVDSNTEAFF. CDR3 DNA sequence: TGCAGCGTTGACAGTAACACTGAAGCTTTCTTT.

The chain recombines TRBV4-3 with TRBJ1-2; D call uncertain. The CDR3 contains 16 residues. The germline V gene has CDR1 LGHNA and CDR2 YSLEER. V lost 0 bases and J lost 5, with 16 bases in between. CDR3 nucleotide sequence: TGCGCCAGCAGCCAAGAATACGGCCCCAGTTTATATGGCTACACCTTC. It encodes CASSQEYGPSLYGYTF.

The chain is built from TRBV6-1 and TRBJ1-5, with D maybe TRBD1 (6 bases). The V gene lost 2 bases and the J gene lost 5 bases, with 13 bases spanning the gap. There are 15 residues in the CDR3. Germline CDR1 and CDR2: MNHNS and SASEGT. CDR3 sequence: CASSESGGVYQPQHF. CDR3 DNA: TGTGCCAGCAGTGAATCGGGGGGCGTCTATCAGCCCCAGCATTTT.

This clone occurred once. The rearrangement uses TRBV28 and TRBJ2-7, with TRBD2 identical over 9 bases. There are 15 residues in the CDR3. Germline assignment: CDR1 MDHEN and CDR2 SYDVKM. Trimming took 3 bases from V and 6 from J; bases not matched to a gene: 9. The CDR3 reads CASSFLGGRASEQYF. As DNA, the CDR3 is TGTGCCAGCAGTTTTCTCGGCGGGAGGGCCTCCGAGCAGTACTTC.

This rearrangement joins TRBV19 to TRBJ2-3; possible D gene TRBD1, 6 bases. CDR1 is LNHDA, CDR2 SQIVND, per germline (reference sequence). V lost 8 bases and J lost 3, with 12 bases in between. The CDR3 extends over 13 amino acids. The CDR3 here is CASQLRGTDTQYF. The DNA of the CDR3 is TGTGCCAGTCAATTGAGGGGGACAGATACGCAGTATTTT. Full variable domain (missing parts from reference TRBV19 and TRBJ2-3): DGGITQSPKYLFRKEGQNVTLSCEQNLNHDAMYWYRQDPGQGLRLIYYSQIVNDFQKGDIAEGYSVSREKKESFPLTVTSAQKNPTAFYLCASQLRGTDTQYFGPGTRLTVL.

CDR3 sequence: CSASSEVYRDRNTEAFF. The CDR3 DNA is TGCAGTGCTAGTTCAGAGGTGTACCGGGACCGGAACACTGAAGCTTTCTTT. J is TRBJ1-1 and V is TRBV20-1; a weak D match, TRBD1 (5 bases). V dropped 3 bases and J dropped 1 base, with 21 bases sitting between them. CDR1 is DFQATT and CDR2 is SNEGSKA in the germline V gene (reference sequence). CDR3 length equals 17 residues.

The rearrangement uses TRBV19 and TRBJ1-1, with D uncertain. CDR3 length: 13 residues. CDR1 is LNHDA, CDR2 SQIVND, per germline (reference sequence). Trimming pared 3 bases from V and 1 base from J, leaving 6 bases between. The CDR3 region is CASSIGKNTEAFF. CDR3 DNA: TGTGCCAGTAGTATTGGAAAGAACACTGAAGCTTTCTTT.

The rearrangement joins TRBV7-2 to TRBJ2-1; D remains ambiguous. This CDR3 is 14 amino acids long. Germline CDR1 is SGHTA and CDR2 is FQGNSA. The V and J ends lost 2 bases and 11 bases respectively, with 16 bases between them. The CDR3 spells CASSLIGVPGKQFF. CDR3 in DNA: TGTGCCAGCAGCTTAATCGGCGTGCCGGGTAAGCAGTTCTTC.

This chain uses TRBV6-2 or TRBV6-3 with TRBJ1-5; maybe TRBD1 (6 bases). Trimming cost V 0 bases and J 5 bases, with 23 bases left between them. The CDR3 has 19 residues. Per the germline V gene, CDR1 is MNHEY and CDR2 is SVGEGT. For the CDR3, the DNA is TGTGCCAGCAGTTACTCGTATGTATTGCGGGGGGGACAATATCAGCCCCAGCATTTT. It specifies CASSYSYVLRGGQYQPQHF.

The J gene is TRBJ1-1, the V gene TRBV7-9; a possible D gene is TRBD1 (5 bases). Deletions cut 5 bases from V and 0 bases from J, with 13 bases between. The CDR3 totals 15 residues. Looked up from germline, CDR1 is SEHNR and CDR2 is FQNEAQ (reference sequence). In DNA form, the CDR3 reads TGTGCCAGCAGCGAGGGGCGGGGCATGAACACTGAAGCTTTCTTT. Translation: CASSEGRGMNTEAFF.

The chain's CDR3 is CASSPREGFNEKLFF. CDR3 nucleotide sequence: TGTGCCAGCAGCCCCCGTGAGGGGTTTAATGAAAAACTGTTTTTT. The genes are TRBV7-2 and TRBJ1-4; tentatively, D is TRBD1 (5 bases). The germline CDR1 and CDR2 sequences are SGHTA and FQGNSA. Between the trimmed V and J ends, which lost 5 bases and 4 bases, there was a span of 14 bases. The CDR3 runs to 15 residues. Full variable domain (remainder filled in from reference TRBV7-2 and TRBJ1-4): GAGVSQSPSNKVTEKGKDVELRCDPISGHTALYWYRQSLGQGLEFLIYFQGNSAPDKSGLPSDRFSAERTGGSVSTLTIQRTQQEDSAVYLCASSPREGFNEKLFFGSGTQLSVL.

This sequence joins TRBV6-2 or TRBV6-3 and TRBJ2-7; the match to TRBD2 covers 7 bases. CDR1 MNHEY and CDR2 SVGEGT come from the germline V gene. The CDR3 covers 15 residues. Losses at the gene ends were 5 bases for V and 4 bases for J; bases not matched to a gene: 11. The CDR3 here is CASSPAWTRTYEQYF. CDR3 in DNA: TGTGCCAGCAGTCCAGCTTGGACTAGAACTTACGAGCAGTACTTC.

This chain joins TRBV9 and TRBJ2-3, with 8 bases identical to TRBD2. This CDR3 has 16 amino acids. Per the germline V gene, CDR1 is SGDLS and CDR2 is YYNGEE. The J segment lost 6 bases and the V segment lost 1 base, leaving 10 bases of the junction unmatched. CDR3 DNA sequence: TGTGCCAGCAGCGTACTTCTAGGAGCGGGGGTGGATACGCAGTATTTT. It encodes CASSVLLGAGVDTQYF. Full variable domain (rest looked up from reference TRBV9 and TRBJ2-3): DSGVTQTPKHLITATGQRVTLRCSPRSGDLSVYWYQQSLDQGLQFLIQYYNGEERAKGNILERFSAQQFPDLHSELNLSSLELGDSALYFCASSVLLGAGVDTQYFGPGTRLTVL.

This clone was seen only a few times. This sequence joins TRBV19 and TRBJ1-6; TRBD1 agrees at 9 bases. Germline assignment: CDR1 LNHDA and CDR2 SQIVND (reference sequence). This CDR3 is built from 16 residues. The V and J ends lost 5 bases and 4 bases, in that order; junction bases with no gene match: 6. CDR3: CASSATGQGYNSPLHF. The DNA for the CDR3 is TGTGCCAGTAGTGCTACCGGACAGGGGTATAATTCACCCCTCCACTTT.

The CDR3 coding sequence is TGTGCCAGCTCACCGTCAGGGACGGTCGGGGAAAAACTGTTTTTT. It codes for CASSPSGTVGEKLFF. The chain carries TRBV18 and TRBJ1-4; possible D gene TRBD1, 5 bases. The CDR3 has 15 amino acids. Between the trimmed V and J ends, which lost 3 bases and 8 bases, there was a span of 16 bases. Germline CDR1 is KGHSH and CDR2 is LQKENI. Using reference TRBV18 and TRBJ1-4 for the parts outside the CDR3, the full variable domain is NAGVMQNPRHLVRRRGQEARLRCSPMKGHSHVYWYRQLPEEGLKFMVYLQKENIIDESGMPKERFSAEFPKEGPSILRIQQVVRGDSAAYFCASSPSGTVGEKLFFGSGTQLSVL.

This clone was seen a single time. This chain joins TRBV4-1 and TRBJ2-2; D is unresolved. CDR3 size: 12 residues. V lost 3 bases and J lost 7, with 6 bases in between. Germline V lookup: CDR1 MGHRA, CDR2 YSYEKL. This CDR3 is CASSHPGGELFF. The CDR3, as DNA: TGCGCCAGCAGCCACCCCGGCGGGGAGCTGTTTTTT.

The V gene is TRBV19, the J gene TRBJ2-4; D call uncertain. Germline V gives CDR1 LNHDA, CDR2 SQIVND (reference sequence). The CDR3 is 13 residues long. V was cut by 5 bases and J by 7 bases, with 12 bases left in between. This CDR3 reads CASSPSSDNIQYF. Written as DNA, the CDR3 is TGTGCCAGTAGTCCTAGTTCAGATAACATTCAGTACTTC.

The rearrangement links TRBV29-1 to TRBJ1-2; D is perhaps TRBD1 (6 bases). In germline, CDR1 is SQVTM, CDR2 ANQGSEA. This CDR3 is 13 amino acids long. The V and J ends lost 7 bases and 4 bases respectively, with 16 bases between them. The CDR3 DNA is TGCAGCGCCGGGGGGCAGCAGACCTATGGCTACACCTTC. This translates into CSAGGQQTYGYTF.

The chain couples TRBV3-1 (or the pseudogene TRBV3-2) to TRBJ2-3; D unclear. The CDR3 extends over 14 amino acids. Germline CDR1 reads LGHDT; CDR2 reads YNNKEL (reference sequence). V gave up 0 bases and J gave up 2 bases, with 6 bases separating them. For the CDR3, the DNA is TGTGCCAGCAGCCAAGATTCAGACACAGATACGCAGTATTTT. Its translation: CASSQDSDTDTQYF.

This clone has only one observation. The V call is TRBV11-2, the J call TRBJ2-7; 10 nucleotides match TRBD2. This CDR3 has 16 amino acids. From germline, CDR1 is SGHAT and CDR2 FQNNGV. V dropped 5 bases and J dropped 0; count of bases not matched to a gene: 7. CDR3 DNA: TGTGCCAGCAGCCCCTGGACTAGCGGAAACTCCTACGAGCAGTACTTC. Translation: CASSPWTSGNSYEQYF.

This chain uses TRBV7-9 with TRBJ2-1; 13 positions match TRBD2. Trimming at V came to 3 bases and at J to 6 bases, leaving 2 bases not matched to a gene. The CDR3 covers 15 residues. The germline V gene has CDR1 SEHNR and CDR2 FQNEAQ (reference sequence). CDR3 in amino acids: CASSLTSGRINEQFF. The CDR3 coding sequence is TGTGCCAGCAGCTTGACTAGCGGGAGGATCAATGAGCAGTTCTTC.